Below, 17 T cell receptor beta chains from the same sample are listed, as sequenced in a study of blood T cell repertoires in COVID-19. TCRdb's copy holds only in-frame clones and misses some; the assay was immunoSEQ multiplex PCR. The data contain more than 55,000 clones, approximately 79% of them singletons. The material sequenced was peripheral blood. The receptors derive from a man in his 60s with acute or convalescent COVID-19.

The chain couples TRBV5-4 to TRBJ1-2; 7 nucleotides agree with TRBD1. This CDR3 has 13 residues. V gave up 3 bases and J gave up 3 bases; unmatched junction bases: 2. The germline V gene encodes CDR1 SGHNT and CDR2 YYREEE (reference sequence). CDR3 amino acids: CASSSDRDYGYTF. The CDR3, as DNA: TGTGCCAGCAGCTCTGACAGGGACTATGGCTACACCTTC. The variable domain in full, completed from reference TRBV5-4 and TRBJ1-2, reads ETGVTQSPTHLIKTRGQQVTLRCSSQSGHNTVSWYQQALGQGPQFIFQYYREEENGRGNFPPRFSGLQFPNYSSELNVNALELDDSALYLCASSSDRDYGYTFGSGTRLTVV.

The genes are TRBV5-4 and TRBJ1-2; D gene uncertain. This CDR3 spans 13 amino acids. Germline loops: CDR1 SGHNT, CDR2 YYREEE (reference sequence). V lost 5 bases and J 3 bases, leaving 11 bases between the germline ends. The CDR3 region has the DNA TGTGCCAGCAGGAGGAGGGAGGACTATGGCTACACCTTC. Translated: CASRRREDYGYTF.

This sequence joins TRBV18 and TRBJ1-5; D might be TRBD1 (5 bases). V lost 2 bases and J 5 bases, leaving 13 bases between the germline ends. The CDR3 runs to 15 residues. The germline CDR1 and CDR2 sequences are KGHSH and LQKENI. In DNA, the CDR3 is TGTGCCAGCTCACCAATAGGACATCCTTATCAGCCCCAGCATTTT. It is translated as CASSPIGHPYQPQHF.

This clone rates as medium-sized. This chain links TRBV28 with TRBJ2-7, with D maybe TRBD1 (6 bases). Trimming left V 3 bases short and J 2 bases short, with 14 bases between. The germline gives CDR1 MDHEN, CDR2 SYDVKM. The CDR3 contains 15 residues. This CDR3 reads CASSFIQGPTYEQYF. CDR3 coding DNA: TGTGCCAGCAGTTTTATTCAGGGGCCCACCTACGAGCAGTACTTC. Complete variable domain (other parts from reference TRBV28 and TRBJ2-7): DVKVTQSSRYLVKRTGEKVFLECVQDMDHENMFWYRQDPGLGLRLIYFSYDVKMKEKGDIPEGYSVSREKKERFSLILESASTNQTSMYLCASSFIQGPTYEQYFGPGTRLTVT.

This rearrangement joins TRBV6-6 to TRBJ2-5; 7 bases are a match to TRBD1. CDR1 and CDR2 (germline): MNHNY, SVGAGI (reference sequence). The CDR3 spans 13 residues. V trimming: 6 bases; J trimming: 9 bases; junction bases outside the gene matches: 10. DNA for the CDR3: TGTGCCAGCAGCCCCGCCCAGGGGGTCTCCCAGTACTTC. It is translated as CASSPAQGVSQYF.

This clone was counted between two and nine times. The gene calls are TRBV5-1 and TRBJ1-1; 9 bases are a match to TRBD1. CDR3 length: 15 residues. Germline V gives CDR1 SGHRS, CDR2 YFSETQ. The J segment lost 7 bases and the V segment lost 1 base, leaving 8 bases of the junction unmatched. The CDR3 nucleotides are TGCGCCAGCAGCTTGCCCCGGGGACAGGGAAGTGAAGCTTTCTTT. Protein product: CASSLPRGQGSEAFF.

This CDR3 is CASSFTGTVSSYEQYF. For the CDR3, the DNA is TGCGCCAGCAGCTTTACCGGGACAGTCAGCTCCTACGAGCAGTACTTC. This chain joins TRBV5-1 and TRBJ2-7; 7 bases fit TRBD1. The CDR3 covers 16 residues. Germline CDR1 SGHRS, CDR2 YFSETQ. J lost 0 bases, V lost 2 bases, and 8 bases had no gene match.

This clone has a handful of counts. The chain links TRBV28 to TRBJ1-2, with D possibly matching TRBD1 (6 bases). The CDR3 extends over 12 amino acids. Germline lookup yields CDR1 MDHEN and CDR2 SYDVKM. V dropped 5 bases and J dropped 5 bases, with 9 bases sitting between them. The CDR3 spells CASSLQGYGYTF. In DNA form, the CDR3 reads TGTGCCAGCAGTCTTCAGGGGTATGGCTACACCTTC.

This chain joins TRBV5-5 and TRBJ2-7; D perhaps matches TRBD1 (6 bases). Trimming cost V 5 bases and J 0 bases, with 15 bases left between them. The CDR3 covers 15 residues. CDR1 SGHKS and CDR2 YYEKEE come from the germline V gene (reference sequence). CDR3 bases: TGTGCCAGCAGGTTGATGACAGGTCCCTCCTACGAGCAGTACTTC. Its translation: CASRLMTGPSYEQYF.

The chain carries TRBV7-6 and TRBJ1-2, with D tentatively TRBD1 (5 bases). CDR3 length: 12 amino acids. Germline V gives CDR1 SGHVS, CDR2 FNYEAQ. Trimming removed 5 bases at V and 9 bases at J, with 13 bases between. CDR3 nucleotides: TGTGCCAGCAGCATGGGACGGACTAGCTACACCTTC. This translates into CASSMGRTSYTF. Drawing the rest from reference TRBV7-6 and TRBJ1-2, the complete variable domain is GAGVSQSPRYKVTKRGQDVALRCDPISGHVSLYWYRQALGQGPEFLTYFNYEAQQDKSGLPNDRFSAERPEGSISTLTIQRTEQRDSAMYRCASSMGRTSYTFGSGTRLTVV.

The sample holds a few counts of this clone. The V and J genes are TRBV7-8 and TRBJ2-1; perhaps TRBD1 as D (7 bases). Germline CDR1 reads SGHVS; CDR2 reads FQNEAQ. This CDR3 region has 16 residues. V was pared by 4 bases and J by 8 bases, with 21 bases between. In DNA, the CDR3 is TGTGCCAGCAGCTGGGGGGACAGTCAATTTCGGGATGAGCAGTTCTTC. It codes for CASSWGDSQFRDEQFF.

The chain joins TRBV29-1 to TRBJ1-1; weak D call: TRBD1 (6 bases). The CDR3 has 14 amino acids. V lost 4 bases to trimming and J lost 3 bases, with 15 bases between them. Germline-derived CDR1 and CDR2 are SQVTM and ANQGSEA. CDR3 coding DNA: TGCAGCGTTGGGGGAGTCGCAGGGGACACTGAAGCTTTCTTT. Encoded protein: CSVGGVAGDTEAFF.

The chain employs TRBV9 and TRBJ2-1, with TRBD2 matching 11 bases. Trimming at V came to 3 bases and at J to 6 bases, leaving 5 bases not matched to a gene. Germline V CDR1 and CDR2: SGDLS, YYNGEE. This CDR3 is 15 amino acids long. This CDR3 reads CASSGVAGGTNEQFF. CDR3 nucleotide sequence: TGTGCCAGCAGCGGAGTAGCGGGGGGGACCAATGAGCAGTTCTTC.

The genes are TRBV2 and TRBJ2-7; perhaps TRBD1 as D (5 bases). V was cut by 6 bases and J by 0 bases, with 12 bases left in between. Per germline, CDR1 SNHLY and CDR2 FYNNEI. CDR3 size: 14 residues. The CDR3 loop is CASRTDLGSYEQYF. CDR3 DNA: TGTGCCAGCAGGACAGATCTAGGCTCCTACGAGCAGTACTTC.

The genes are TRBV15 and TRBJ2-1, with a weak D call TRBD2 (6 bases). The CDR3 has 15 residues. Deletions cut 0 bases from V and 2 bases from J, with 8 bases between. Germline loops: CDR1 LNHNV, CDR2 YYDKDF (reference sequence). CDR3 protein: CATSRELATYNEQFF. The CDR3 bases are TGTGCCACCAGCAGAGAACTAGCTACCTACAATGAGCAGTTCTTC.

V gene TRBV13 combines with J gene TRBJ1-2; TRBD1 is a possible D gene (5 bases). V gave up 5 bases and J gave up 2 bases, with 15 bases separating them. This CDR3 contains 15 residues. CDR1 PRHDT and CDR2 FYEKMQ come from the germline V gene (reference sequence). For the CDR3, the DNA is TGTGCCAGCAGCCCCCGGGGGACCCCCAACTATGGCTACACCTTC. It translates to CASSPRGTPNYGYTF.

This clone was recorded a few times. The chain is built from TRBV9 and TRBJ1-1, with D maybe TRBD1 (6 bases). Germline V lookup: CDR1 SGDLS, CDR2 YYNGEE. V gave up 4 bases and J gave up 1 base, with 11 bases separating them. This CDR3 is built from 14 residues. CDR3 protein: CASSKGTRNTEAFF. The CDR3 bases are TGTGCCAGCAGCAAGGGGACAAGGAACACTGAAGCTTTCTTT.